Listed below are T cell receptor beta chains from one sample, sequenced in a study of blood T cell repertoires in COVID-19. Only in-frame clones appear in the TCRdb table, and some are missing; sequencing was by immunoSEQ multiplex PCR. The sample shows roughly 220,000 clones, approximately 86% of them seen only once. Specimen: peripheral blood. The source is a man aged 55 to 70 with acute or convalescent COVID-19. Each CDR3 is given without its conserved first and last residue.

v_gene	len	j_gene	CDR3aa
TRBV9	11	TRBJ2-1	ASGGGFLFEQF
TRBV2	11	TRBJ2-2	ASTVALAGELF
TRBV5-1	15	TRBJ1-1	ASSSADRGQANTEAF
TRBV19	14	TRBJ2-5	ASSIRADRGRETQY
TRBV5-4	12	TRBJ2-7	ASSPGQEGYEQY
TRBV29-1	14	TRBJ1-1	SVEGSRGIMNTEAF
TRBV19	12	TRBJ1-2	ASSPRGGNYGYT
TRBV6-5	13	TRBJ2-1	ASSYGRGLQIVQF
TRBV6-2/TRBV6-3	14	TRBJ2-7	ASSTGLAGTLYEQY
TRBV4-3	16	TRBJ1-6	ASSQAPGQGTDNSPLH
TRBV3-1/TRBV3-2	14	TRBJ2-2	ASRRTGRSNTGELF
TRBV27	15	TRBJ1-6	ASSFHPRTGGGSPLH
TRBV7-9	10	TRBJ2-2	ASSLPSGELF
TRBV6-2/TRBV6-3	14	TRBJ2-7	ASSPPSPDTAYEQY
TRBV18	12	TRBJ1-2	ASSPLELNYGYT
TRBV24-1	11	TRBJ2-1	ATGQGHYNEQF
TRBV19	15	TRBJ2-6	ASSIRTGAAGANVLT
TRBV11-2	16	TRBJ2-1	ASSLGLAGGPRAAEQF
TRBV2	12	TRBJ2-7	ASTAGTETYEQY
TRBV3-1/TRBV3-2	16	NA	ASSPPRGGTGRYNEQF
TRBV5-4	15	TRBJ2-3	ASSRPLAGATTDTQY
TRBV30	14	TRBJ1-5	AWSVQGAIGNQPQH
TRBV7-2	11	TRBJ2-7	ASSPGGAGEQY
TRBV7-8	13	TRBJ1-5	ASRRGRDRHQPQH
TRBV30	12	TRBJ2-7	AWSVPGFVYEQY
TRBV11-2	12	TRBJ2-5	ASSLAGAGETQY
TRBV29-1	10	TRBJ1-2	SGGQETYGYT
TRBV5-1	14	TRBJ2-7	ASSRNPGQGSYEQY
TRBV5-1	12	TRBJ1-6	ASSLGDRDSPLH
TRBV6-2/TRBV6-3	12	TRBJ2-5	ASSTRDLWETQY
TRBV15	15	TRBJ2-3	ATSPHRGGWVTDTQY
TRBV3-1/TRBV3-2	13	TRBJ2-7	ASSQGPGQGYEQY
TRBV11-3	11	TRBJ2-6	ASSKIGANVLT
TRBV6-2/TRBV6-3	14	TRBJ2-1	ASSYVAGNSYNEQF
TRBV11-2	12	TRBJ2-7	ASSLEGQPYEQY
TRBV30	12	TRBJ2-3	AWSMSGGTDTQY
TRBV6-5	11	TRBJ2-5	ASRQGARETQY